A selection of T cell receptor beta chains follows, all from one sample in a study of T cells in tuberculosis. The data were produced by immunoSEQ multiplex PCR, yet TCRdb's version contains in-frame clones alone and is incomplete. The sample carries roughly 44,000 clones, 90% to 95% recorded once. Material for sequencing was PBMCs. These receptors were obtained from a donor between 10 and 35 years old with latent tuberculosis or without tuberculosis infection. The CDR3 runs from the conserved cysteine through the conserved F or W. The D gene is left open where the match is weak. Clone size is stated in some rows and not others, as once, few, many or a class when expanded.

NA	TRBV19	TRBJ1-5	NA	CASSPTRVGWNQPQHF	TGTGCCAGTAGTCCTACACGGGTCGGGTGGAATCAGCCCCAGCATTTT
TRBD1	TRBV6-5	TRBJ2-7	NA	CASSSRDRVSYEQYF	TGTGCCAGCAGCTCTCGGGACAGGGTCTCCTACGAGCAGTACTTC
TRBD1	TRBV6-6	TRBJ1-2	few	CASSLKGTGGGYTF	TGTGCCAGCAGTTTAAAAGGGACAGGGGGGGGCTACACCTTC
TRBD1	TRBV2	TRBJ1-5	NA	CASRAQGYSNQPQHF	TGTGCCAGCAGGGCACAGGGGTATAGCAATCAGCCCCAGCATTTT
NA	TRBV18	TRBJ2-2	once	CASSPLDTGELFF	TGTGCCAGCTCACCACTAGACACCGGGGAGCTGTTTTTT
TRBD2	TRBV7-3	TRBJ2-3	NA	CASSLGLAADTQYF	TGTGCCAGCAGCTTGGGACTAGCGGCAGATACGCAGTATTTT
NA	TRBV5-6	TRBJ2-6	NA	CASSFIATLPAGANVLTF	TGTGCCAGCAGCTTTATAGCCACTCTTCCCGCTGGGGCCAACGTCCTGACTTTC
NA	TRBV27	TRBJ1-5	NA	CASSPLAVSNQPQHF	TGTGCCAGCAGCCCTTTGGCAGTTAGCAATCAGCCCCAGCATTTT
TRBD1	TRBV11-2	TRBJ1-1	NA	CASSTLQGAREAFF	TGTGCCAGCAGCACACTACAGGGGGCGAGGGAAGCTTTCTTT
NA	TRBV7-2	TRBJ1-5	NA	CASTPNSNQPQHF	TGTGCCAGCACCCCAAATAGCAATCAGCCCCAGCATTTT
NA	TRBV7-9	TRBJ2-3	NA	CASSSPTDLEGDTQYF	TGTGCCAGCAGCTCCCCGACGGACCTTGAGGGAGATACGCAGTATTTT
TRBD1	TRBV6-5	TRBJ1-2	NA	CASSRQGSNYGYTF	TGTGCCAGCAGTCGACAGGGCTCTAACTATGGCTACACCTTC
NA	TRBV4-1	TRBJ1-1	NA	CASSQEQRLNTEAFF	TGCGCCAGCAGCCAAGAACAGAGATTGAACACTGAAGCTTTCTTT
TRBD1	TRBV27	TRBJ1-2	NA	CASTSGQGEGSYTF	TGTGCCAGCACCTCAGGACAGGGTGAGGGTAGCTACACCTTC
TRBD2	TRBV7-8	TRBJ2-3	NA	CASSLRLAGAPFSTDTQYF	TGTGCCAGCAGCTTAAGACTAGCGGGGGCACCCTTTAGCACAGATACGCAGTATTTT
NA	TRBV9	TRBJ2-1	NA	CASSVGHSSYNEQFF	TGTGCCAGCAGCGTGGGACACAGCTCCTACAATGAGCAGTTCTTC
TRBD1	TRBV14	TRBJ1-6	once	CASSQDPGTGVSPLHF	TGTGCCAGCAGCCAAGATCCAGGGACAGGGGTTTCACCCCTCCACTTT
NA	TRBV5-1	TRBJ2-1	NA	CASSLDSPRGNEQFF	TGCGCCAGCAGCTTGGATTCGCCTAGGGGCAATGAGCAGTTCTTC
TRBD1	TRBV11-2	TRBJ1-6	NA	CASSLDRGSYNSPLHF	TGTGCCAGCAGCCTGGACAGGGGAAGCTATAATTCACCCCTCCACTTT